Listed here are 7 T cell receptor beta chains from one sample, sequenced in a study of HIV-infected patients and healthy controls. TCRdb called the 5' RACE reads again in MiXCR, with one record for every CDR3 protein. This sample has under 70,000 distinct CDR3 sequences, with roughly 21% found just once. Specimen: CD4+ T cells from blood. The receptors originated from a human donor in good health.

About this clonotype itself: A much larger clone lies one base from this, so it may be a read error. This chain joins TRBV9 and TRBJ2-6; tentative D call: TRBD2 (5 bases). This CDR3 contains 17 residues. Germline V gene lookup returns CDR1 SGDLS and CDR2 YYNGEE. This CDR3 is CAGSVEGASSGANVLTF. CDR3 DNA sequence: TGTGCCGGCAGCGTAGAGGGTGCGAGCTCTGGGGCCAACGTCCTGACTTTC.

This clonotype was seen only a few times. The chain has TRBV19 and TRBJ1-2, with 8 bases identical to TRBD1. Germline assignment: CDR1 LNHDA and CDR2 SQIVND (reference sequence). V lost 7 bases, J lost 7 bases, and 5 bases stayed unmatched. The CDR3 is 12 amino acids. This chain's CDR3 is CASTRDRSGYTF. The CDR3 bases are TGTGCCAGTACCCGGGACAGGTCTGGCTACACCTTC.

This clonotype has a count of ten or more. J is TRBJ1-1 and V is TRBV28; D gene unclear. The V gene lost 6 bases and the J gene lost 3 bases, with 17 bases spanning the gap. The length of the CDR3 is 15 residues. Germline loops: CDR1 MDHEN, CDR2 SYDVKM. The CDR3 DNA reads as TGTGCCAGCAGAGGATCCAGTAGGGCGGACACTGAAGCTTTCTTT. The encoded protein is CASRGSSRADTEAFF.

This clonotype has more than one count but fewer than ten. The chain uses TRBV6-1 and TRBJ2-3; D unresolved. Trimming stripped 4 bases from V and 2 bases from J, with 13 bases between. The length of the CDR3 is 15 residues. In germline, CDR1 is MNHNS, CDR2 SASEGT. The CDR3 region has the DNA TGTGCCAGCAGTGGCCCTCTCCGAGACACAGATACGCAGTATTTT. Its translation is CASSGPLRDTDTQYF.

At least ten counts were recorded for this clonotype. The genes are TRBV7-8 and TRBJ2-7, with TRBD2 matching over 11 bases. The germline CDR1 and CDR2 sequences are SGHVS and FQNEAQ. V gave up 5 bases and J gave up 2 bases; unmatched junction bases: 5. The CDR3 sequence is 15 residues long. For the CDR3, the DNA is TGTGCCAGCAGCCTACCGACTAGCGGGACCTACGAGCAGTACTTC. This encodes CASSLPTSGTYEQYF. Filled out from reference TRBV7-8 and TRBJ2-7, the complete variable domain reads GAGVSQSPRYKVAKRGQDVALRCDPISGHVSLFWYQQALGQGPEFLTYFQNEAQLDKSGLPSDRFFAERPEGSVSTLKIQRTQQEDSAVYLCASSLPTSGTYEQYFGPGTRLTVT.

The chain carries TRBV6-5 and TRBJ2-7, with TRBD2 matching over 16 bases. Germline values: CDR1 MNHEY, CDR2 SVGAGI. V lost 6 bases, J lost 2 bases, and 7 bases stayed unmatched. The CDR3 runs to 17 residues. The CDR3 DNA sequence: TGTGCCAGCAGCCAAGTGGGACTAGCGGGGGGGGCCTACGAGCAGTACTTC. It yields the protein CASSQVGLAGGAYEQYF.

The V call is TRBV12-2, the J call TRBJ1-6; the table assigns TRBD1, which was not confirmed against the DNA. TRBV12-2 is noted as a pseudogene. The CDR3 length is 14 residues. The CDR3 DNA reads as TGTGCAAGTCGCTTAGCGCGAGGGGGTTCACCCCTCCACTTT. It is translated as CASRLARGGSPLHF.